The 13 T cell receptor beta chains reported below all come from one sample, sequenced in a study of blood T cell repertoires in COVID-19. Profiled with immunoSEQ multiplex PCR; TCRdb holds only in-frame clones, not every one. The sample has 50,000 to 75,000 clones, around nine tenths seen once; the top ten hold approximately 1.5%. Sequencing was done on a sample of peripheral blood. These receptors all stem from a man in his 60s with acute or convalescent COVID-19.

In this sample, this clone turned up a few times. The chain carries TRBV18 and TRBJ2-1; D unresolved. Germline V gives CDR1 KGHSH, CDR2 LQKENI. V gave up 2 bases and J gave up 4 bases, with 12 bases separating them. The CDR3 runs to 15 residues. CDR3 sequence reads: CASSPDNVRYNEQFF. CDR3 DNA: TGTGCCAGCTCACCAGATAACGTGAGGTACAATGAGCAGTTCTTC.

V usage is TRBV3-1 (or the pseudogene TRBV3-2) and J usage is TRBJ1-2; TRBD1 might be the D (6 bases). The ends were cut back, 2 bases at V and 6 bases at J, with 13 bases in the middle. Germline CDR1 is LGHDT and CDR2 is YNNKEL (reference sequence). There are 14 residues in the CDR3. Here the CDR3 reads CASSQTTGRNGYTF. The CDR3 coding sequence is TGTGCCAGCAGCCAAACAACAGGGCGGAATGGCTACACCTTC.

The chain employs TRBV18 and TRBJ2-3; TRBD1 might be the D (6 bases). Trimming left V 0 bases short and J 1 base short, with 11 bases between. The CDR3 sequence is 16 residues long. Germline V gives CDR1 KGHSH, CDR2 LQKENI. The DNA of the CDR3 is TGTGCCAGCTCACCACCCCAGGGGCTTGGCACAGATACGCAGTATTTT. This sequence encodes CASSPPQGLGTDTQYF.

J is TRBJ2-7 and V is TRBV2; 7 bases line up with TRBD1. The CDR3 extends over 13 amino acids. The ends lost 6 bases at V and 6 bases at J; junction bases unmatched: 8. Germline V CDR1 and CDR2: SNHLY, FYNNEI. CDR3 DNA sequence: TGTGCCAGCAGCGGACAGGTCTCCATCGAGCAGTACTTC. Encoded protein: CASSGQVSIEQYF. Looking up the rest from reference TRBV2 and TRBJ2-7 gives the full variable domain: EPEVTQTPSHQVTQMGQEVILRCVPISNHLYFYWYRQILGQKVEFLVSFYNNEISEKSEIFDDQFSVERPDGSNFTLKIRSTKLEDSAMYFCASSGQVSIEQYFGPGTRLTVT.

The chain's CDR3 is CASSLQSYQPQHF. In nucleotides, the CDR3 is TGTGCCAGCAGTTTACAATCATATCAGCCCCAGCATTTT. V and J are TRBV27 and TRBJ1-5; D remains unclear. Between the trimmed V and J ends, which lost 2 bases and 5 bases, there was a span of 7 bases. Germline V gives CDR1 MNHEY, CDR2 SMNVEV (reference sequence). CDR3 length equals 13 residues.

This rearrangement joins TRBV6-1 to TRBJ1-5, with D perhaps TRBD1 (5 bases). The germline gives CDR1 MNHNS, CDR2 SASEGT. With 2 bases removed from V and 1 base from J, the gap between germline ends came to 12 bases. This CDR3 is 16 amino acids long. CDR3 in amino acids: CASSERAGWSNQPQHF. The CDR3 DNA follows: TGTGCCAGCAGTGAACGGGCAGGGTGGAGCAATCAGCCCCAGCATTTT.

The sample holds one count of this clone. CDR3 loop: CASSSDRDSHTDTQYF. The CDR3 bases are TGTGCCAGTAGTTCCGACCGGGACTCCCACACAGATACGCAGTATTTT. The chain employs TRBV19 and TRBJ2-3; the D gene is possibly TRBD2 (6 bases). The CDR3 runs to 16 residues. The germline CDR1 and CDR2 sequences are LNHDA and SQIVND (reference sequence). The V end lost 5 bases, the J end lost 2 bases, and 17 bases lay between the germline ends. Full variable domain (rest looked up from reference TRBV19 and TRBJ2-3): DGGITQSPKYLFRKEGQNVTLSCEQNLNHDAMYWYRQDPGQGLRLIYYSQIVNDFQKGDIAEGYSVSREKKESFPLTVTSAQKNPTAFYLCASSSDRDSHTDTQYFGPGTRLTVL.

The CDR3 reads CASSIRGQGSGANVLTF. The CDR3 nucleotides are TGTGCCAGTAGTATACGGGGACAGGGTTCTGGGGCCAACGTCCTGACTTTC. The chain employs TRBV19 and TRBJ2-6, with 9 bases aligning to TRBD1. With V trimmed by 2 bases and J by 1 base, 3 bases remained unmatched. The V gene's germline CDR1 is LNHDA and CDR2 SQIVND (reference sequence). The CDR3 has 17 residues.

The count of this clone is one. The chain recombines TRBV9 with TRBJ1-2, with 12 bases that match TRBD1. The CDR3 length is 15 residues. From germline, CDR1 is SGDLS and CDR2 YYNGEE. J gave up 4 bases and V 3 bases, and 4 bases lay outside the gene matches. The chain's CDR3 is CASSAGTGGVYGYTF. The CDR3 nucleotides read TGTGCCAGCAGCGCCGGGACAGGGGGCGTCTATGGCTACACCTTC. Using reference TRBV9 and TRBJ1-2 for the parts outside the CDR3, the full variable domain is DSGVTQTPKHLITATGQRVTLRCSPRSGDLSVYWYQQSLDQGLQFLIQYYNGEERAKGNILERFSAQQFPDLHSELNLSSLELGDSALYFCASSAGTGGVYGYTFGSGTRLTVV.

This clone was detected once. The V call is TRBV5-8, the J call TRBJ1-4, with D perhaps TRBD1 (6 bases). The V gene lost 0 bases and the J gene lost 0 bases, with 15 bases spanning the gap. The CDR3 covers 18 residues. Germline V gene lookup returns CDR1 SGHTS and CDR2 YDEGEE. In DNA form, the CDR3 reads TGTGCCAGCAGCTTGGTTCGGGGGGCCTGGGCAACTAATGAAAAACTGTTTTTT. It is translated as CASSLVRGAWATNEKLFF.

This clone has just a few counts. The V gene is TRBV29-1, the J gene TRBJ2-7; weak D call: TRBD2 (5 bases). In germline, CDR1 is SQVTM, CDR2 ANQGSEA. Trimming removed 0 bases from V and 2 bases from J, with 8 bases in between. This CDR3 has 13 residues. The CDR3 nucleotides are TGCAGCGTTGAAGAAGAGGGCGCCTACGAGCAGTACTTC. This encodes CSVEEEGAYEQYF.

The chain links TRBV5-4 to TRBJ2-7; D perhaps matches TRBD1 (6 bases). The V end lost 4 bases, the J end lost 7 bases, and 12 bases lay between the germline ends. Germline-derived CDR1 and CDR2 are SGHNT and YYREEE (reference sequence). The CDR3 extends over 12 amino acids. The CDR3 DNA reads as TGTGCCAGCAGCCGAGGGGGTTGGGAGCAGTACTTC. Amino acids: CASSRGGWEQYF.

This clone was counted between two and nine times. V gene TRBV19 combines with J gene TRBJ1-2, with a possible D match to TRBD1 (5 bases). This CDR3 has 13 amino acids. CDR1 is LNHDA, CDR2 SQIVND, per germline (reference sequence). Trimming shortened V by 3 bases and J by 4 bases, and 9 bases separated the two germline ends. The CDR3 loop is CASSMADSYGYTF. CDR3 nucleotide sequence: TGTGCCAGTAGTATGGCAGACAGCTATGGCTACACCTTC.